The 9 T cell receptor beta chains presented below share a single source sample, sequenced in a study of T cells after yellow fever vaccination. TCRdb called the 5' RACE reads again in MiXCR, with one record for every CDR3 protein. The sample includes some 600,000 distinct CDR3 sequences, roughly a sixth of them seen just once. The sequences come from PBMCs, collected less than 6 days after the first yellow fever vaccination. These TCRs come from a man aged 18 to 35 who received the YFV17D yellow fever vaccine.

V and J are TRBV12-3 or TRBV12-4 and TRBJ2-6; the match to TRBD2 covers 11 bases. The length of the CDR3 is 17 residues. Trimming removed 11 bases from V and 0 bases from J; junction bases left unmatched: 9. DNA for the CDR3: TGTGCCTTCAGTTATAGCGGGGGGGCCTCTGGGGCCAACGTCCTGACTTTC. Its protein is CAFSYSGGASGANVLTF.

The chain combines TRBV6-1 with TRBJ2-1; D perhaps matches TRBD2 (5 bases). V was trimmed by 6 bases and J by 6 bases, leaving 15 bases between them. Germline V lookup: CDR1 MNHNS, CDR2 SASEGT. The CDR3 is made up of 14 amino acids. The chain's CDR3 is CASSRDDGGNEQFF. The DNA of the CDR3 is TGTGCCAGCAGCCGGGATGATGGTGGCAATGAGCAGTTCTTC.

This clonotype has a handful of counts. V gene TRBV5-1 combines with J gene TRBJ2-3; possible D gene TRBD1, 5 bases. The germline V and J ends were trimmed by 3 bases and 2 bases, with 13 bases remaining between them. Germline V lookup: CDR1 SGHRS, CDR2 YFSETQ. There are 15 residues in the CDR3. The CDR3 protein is CASSYQDSHTDTQYF. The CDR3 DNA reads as TGCGCCAGCAGCTACCAAGACAGTCACACAGATACGCAGTATTTT.

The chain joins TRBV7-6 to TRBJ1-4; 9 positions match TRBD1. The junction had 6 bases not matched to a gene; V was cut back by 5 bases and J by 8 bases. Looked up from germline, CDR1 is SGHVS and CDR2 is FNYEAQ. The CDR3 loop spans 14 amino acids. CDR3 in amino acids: CASSLDRGEEKLFF. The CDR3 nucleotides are TGTGCCAGCAGCCTAGACAGGGGGGAAGAAAAACTGTTTTTT.

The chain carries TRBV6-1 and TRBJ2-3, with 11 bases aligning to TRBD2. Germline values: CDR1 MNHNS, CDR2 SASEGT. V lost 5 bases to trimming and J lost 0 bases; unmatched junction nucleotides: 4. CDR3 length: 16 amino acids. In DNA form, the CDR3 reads TGTGCCAGCAGTCCACTAGCGGGGGAAAGCACAGATACGCAGTATTTT. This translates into CASSPLAGESTDTQYF.

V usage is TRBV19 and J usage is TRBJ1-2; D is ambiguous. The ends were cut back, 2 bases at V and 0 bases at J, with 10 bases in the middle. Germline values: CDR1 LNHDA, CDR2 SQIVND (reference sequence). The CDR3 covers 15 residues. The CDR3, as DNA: TGTGCCAGTAGTATATACACCGGAGCTAACTATGGCTACACCTTC. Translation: CASSIYTGANYGYTF.

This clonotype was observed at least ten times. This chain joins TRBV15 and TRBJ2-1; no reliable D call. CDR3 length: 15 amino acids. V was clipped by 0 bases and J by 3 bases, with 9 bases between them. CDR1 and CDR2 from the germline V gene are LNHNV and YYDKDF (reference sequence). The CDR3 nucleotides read TGTGCCACCAGCAGAGAGGCCAGCGACTACAATGAGCAGTTCTTC. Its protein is CATSREASDYNEQFF. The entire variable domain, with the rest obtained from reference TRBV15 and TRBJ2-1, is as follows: DAMVIQNPRYQVTQFGKPVTLSCSQTLNHNVMYWYQQKSSQAPKLLFHYYDKDFNNEADTPDNFQSRRPNTSFCFLDIRSPGLGDTAMYLCATSREASDYNEQFFGPGTRLTVL.

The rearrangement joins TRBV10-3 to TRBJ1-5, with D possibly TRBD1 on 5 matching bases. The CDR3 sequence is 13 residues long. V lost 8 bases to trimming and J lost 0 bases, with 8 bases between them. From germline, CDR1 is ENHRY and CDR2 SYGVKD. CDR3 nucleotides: TGTGCCATCGGGGGAAATAGCAATCAGCCCCAGCATTTT. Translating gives CAIGGNSNQPQHF.

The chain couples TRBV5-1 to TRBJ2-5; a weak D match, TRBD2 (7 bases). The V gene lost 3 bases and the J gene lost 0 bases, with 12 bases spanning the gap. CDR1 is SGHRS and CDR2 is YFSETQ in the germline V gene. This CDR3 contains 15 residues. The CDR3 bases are TGCGCCAGCAGCTCGACGGGGGGCCACCAAGAGACCCAGTACTTC. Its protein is CASSSTGGHQETQYF.